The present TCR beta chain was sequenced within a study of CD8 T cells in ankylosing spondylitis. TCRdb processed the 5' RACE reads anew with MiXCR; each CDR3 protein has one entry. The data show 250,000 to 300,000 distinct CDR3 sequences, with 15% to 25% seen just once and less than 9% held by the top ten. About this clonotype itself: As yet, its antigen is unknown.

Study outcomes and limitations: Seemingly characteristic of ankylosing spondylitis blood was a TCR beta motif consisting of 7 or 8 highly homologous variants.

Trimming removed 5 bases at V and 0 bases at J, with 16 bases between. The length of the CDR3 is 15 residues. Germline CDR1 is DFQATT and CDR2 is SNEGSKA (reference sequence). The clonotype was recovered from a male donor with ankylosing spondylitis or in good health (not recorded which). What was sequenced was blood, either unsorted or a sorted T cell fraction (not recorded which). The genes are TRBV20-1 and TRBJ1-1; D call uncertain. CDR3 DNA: TGCAGTGCTCTTCCGGGGTTGGGCATGAACACTGAAGCTTTCTTT. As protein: CSALPGLGMNTEAFF.